Listed below are T cell receptor beta chains from one sample, sequenced in a study of CD8 T cells in ankylosing spondylitis. MiXCR was run by TCRdb on the 5' RACE reads, yielding one entry per CDR3 protein. The table shows hundreds of thousands of distinct CDR3 sequences, with about 12% occurring only once. Sequencing was done on a sample of blood, either unsorted or a sorted T cell fraction (not recorded which). All receptors come from a male donor with ankylosing spondylitis. The CDR3 runs from the conserved cysteine through the conserved F or W. The D gene is left open where the match is weak. Size is omitted from some rows. Given values are once, few, many or a class for expanded clones.

D gene	V gene	J gene	clone size	CDR3 DNA	CDR3 protein
-	TRBV4-2	TRBJ2-4	-	TGTGCCAGCAGCCAAGTGACGGGAATTCAGTACTTC	CASSQVTGIQYF
-	TRBV6-5	TRBJ2-3	few	TGTGCCAGCAGTTACTCGCCTATAACAGATACGCAGTATTTT	CASSYSPITDTQYF
-	TRBV7-9	TRBJ2-5	few	TGTGCCAGCAGCTTAGTGGCTATTCAAGAGACCCAGTACTTC	CASSLVAIQETQYF
-	TRBV20-1	TRBJ2-3	-	TGCAGTGCTAGATTAGTGACTGTCACAGATACGCAGTATTTT	CSARLVTVTDTQYF
-	TRBV29-1	TRBJ2-3	once	TGCAGCGTTTCCTGGACTAGCACAGATACGCAGTATTTT	CSVSWTSTDTQYF
-	TRBV5-1	TRBJ2-6	-	TGCGCCAGCAGTGGGAATACTGGGGCCAACGTCCTGACTTTC	CASSGNTGANVLTF
-	TRBV14	TRBJ2-7	many	TGTGCCAGCAGCCAACCCAACTTGGAGCAGTACTTC	CASSQPNLEQYF
-	TRBV20-1	TRBJ2-3	once	TGCAGTGCTAGAGAGCCCAGGTCCGGCACAGATACGCAGTATTTT	CSAREPRSGTDTQYF
-	TRBV20-1	TRBJ2-7	many	TGCAGTGTAGGCCGGGACGACGAGGAGCAGTACTTC	CSVGRDDEEQYF
TRBD1	TRBV29-1	TRBJ2-3	-	TGCAGCGCAACAGGGGTGAGCACCACAGATACGCAGTATTTT	CSATGVSTTDTQYF